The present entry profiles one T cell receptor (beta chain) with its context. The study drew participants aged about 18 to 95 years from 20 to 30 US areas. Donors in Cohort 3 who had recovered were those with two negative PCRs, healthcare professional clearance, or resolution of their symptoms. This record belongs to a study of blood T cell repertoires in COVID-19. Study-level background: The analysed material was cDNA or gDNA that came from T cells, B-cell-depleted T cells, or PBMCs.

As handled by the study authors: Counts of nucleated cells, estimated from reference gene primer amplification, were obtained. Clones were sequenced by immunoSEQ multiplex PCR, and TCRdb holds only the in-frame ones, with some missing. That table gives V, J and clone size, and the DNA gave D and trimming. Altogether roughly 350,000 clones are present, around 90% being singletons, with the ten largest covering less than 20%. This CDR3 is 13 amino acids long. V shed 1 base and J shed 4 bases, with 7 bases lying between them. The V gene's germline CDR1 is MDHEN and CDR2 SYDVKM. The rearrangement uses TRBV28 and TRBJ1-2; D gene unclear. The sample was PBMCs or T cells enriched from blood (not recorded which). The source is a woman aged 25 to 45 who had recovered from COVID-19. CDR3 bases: TGTGCCAGCAGTTTATTACAGATCTATGGCTACACCTTC. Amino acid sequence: CASSLLQIYGYTF.